This T cell receptor beta chain was recovered during a study of Ad26.COV2.S vaccination and SARS-CoV-2 variants. The wider study: As a participant in COV1001, the donor was in the Ad26.COV2.S trial arm. Study results and caveats: Researchers reported similar non-spike TCR breadth in vaccine and placebo recipients.

Comment on this clone: What it binds is unknown.

Treatment denoted: approximately 18 received Ad26.COV2.S at low or high dose, single or two shots; roughly five received placebo; per-sample allocation not given. Repertoires come from day 63 after the first vaccine or placebo injection. Clones were read by immunoSEQ multiplex PCR, and TCRdb kept only the in-frame ones, dropping some. The sample contains 300,000 to 350,000 clones, 85% of which appear only once. V gave up 5 bases and J gave up 9 bases, with 11 bases separating them. CDR1 DFQATT and CDR2 SNEGSKA come from the germline V gene (reference sequence). CDR3 length equals 11 residues. The receptor was isolated from a person aged 18 to 59 who received the Ad26.COV2.S COVID-19 vaccine or a placebo. The source was peripheral blood, collected in a trial of Ad26.COV2.S vaccine versus placebo. V and J are TRBV20-1 and TRBJ2-1, with a possible D match to TRBD2 (5 bases). The CDR3 loop is CSADLAIEQFF. For the CDR3, the DNA is TGCAGTGCTGACTTAGCGATTGAGCAGTTCTTC.